The 18 T cell receptor beta chains listed next were all sequenced from one sample in a study of long-term antiretroviral therapy in people with HIV. Survey level was the resolution at which the v3.0 immunoSEQ assay ran. This table comes from immunoSEQ multiplex PCR, and its TCRdb copy is limited to in-frame clones, with some not included. In the table there are under 45,000 clones, roughly four fifths of which are singletons. The starting material was unsorted PBMCs, obtained 1 year after starting antiretroviral therapy. The source of these receptors is a man aged 18 to 30 with HIV.

The CDR3 is CASSLDRGTEAFF. The CDR3 DNA reads as TGTGCCAGCAGCTTAGACCGGGGCACTGAAGCTTTCTTT. The chain combines TRBV11-3 with TRBJ1-1; D remains unclear. The CDR3 is 13 residues long. The ends were cut back, 0 bases at V and 4 bases at J, with 6 bases in the middle. The germline gives CDR1 SGHNT, CDR2 YENEEA.

The chain joins TRBV19 to TRBJ2-3, with D unresolved. V was cut by 1 base and J by 3 bases, with 5 bases left in between. Per the germline V gene, CDR1 is LNHDA and CDR2 is SQIVND (reference sequence). The length of the CDR3 is 13 residues. The CDR3 protein is CASSIATTDTQYF. CDR3 bases: TGTGCCAGTAGTATAGCAACAACAGATACGCAGTATTTT. Supplemented by reference TRBV19 and TRBJ2-3, the full variable domain reads DGGITQSPKYLFRKEGQNVTLSCEQNLNHDAMYWYRQDPGQGLRLIYYSQIVNDFQKGDIAEGYSVSREKKESFPLTVTSAQKNPTAFYLCASSIATTDTQYFGPGTRLTVL.

This clone was recorded once. The V and J genes are TRBV11-2 and TRBJ1-1; D possibly corresponds to TRBD1 (6 bases). Germline CDR1 SGHAT, CDR2 FQNNGV. V gave up 5 bases and J gave up 4 bases, with 14 bases separating them. This CDR3 contains 14 residues. DNA for the CDR3: TGTGCCAGCAGCATCTCAGGGGTAAGCACTGAAGCTTTCTTT. Translation gives CASSISGVSTEAFF.

The chain uses TRBV29-1 and TRBJ1-1; 7 bases fit TRBD1. CDR3 length equals 12 residues. CDR1 is SQVTM and CDR2 is ANQGSEA in the germline V gene. The J segment lost 4 bases and the V segment lost 8 bases, leaving 7 bases of the junction unmatched. This CDR3 is CSIMTGTTEAFF. CDR3 DNA: TGCAGCATCATGACAGGGACCACTGAAGCTTTCTTT.

This rearrangement joins TRBV5-1 to TRBJ1-1; no firm D call. V was clipped by 1 base and J by 4 bases, with 14 bases between them. From germline, CDR1 is SGHRS and CDR2 YFSETQ. The CDR3 is 15 residues long. In DNA form, the CDR3 reads TGCGCCAGCAGCTTGAGAGATTCTTTGGGCACTGAAGCTTTCTTT. It codes for CASSLRDSLGTEAFF.

V gene TRBV27 combines with J gene TRBJ1-1; 9 nucleotides agree with TRBD1. Germline assignment: CDR1 MNHEY and CDR2 SMNVEV (reference sequence). The V segment lost 3 bases and the J segment 2 bases; nucleotides outside the gene matches: 10. The CDR3 sequence is 17 residues long. For the CDR3, the DNA is TGTGCCAGCAGTTTTCGACCCTCACAGGGGGCCAACACTGAAGCTTTCTTT. Encoded protein: CASSFRPSQGANTEAFF.

The chain links TRBV6-4 to TRBJ2-3; TRBD1 agrees at 8 bases. The CDR3 is 16 residues long. Losses at the gene ends were 0 bases for V and 4 bases for J; bases not matched to a gene: 6. CDR1 and CDR2 from the germline V gene are MRHNA and SNTAGT. This CDR3 is CASSDSSGGPADTQYF. The DNA for the CDR3 is TGTGCCAGCAGTGACTCGTCAGGGGGCCCGGCAGATACGCAGTATTTT.

The chain joins TRBV5-6 to TRBJ2-3; 11 bases align to TRBD1. There are 16 residues in the CDR3. The junction had 8 bases not matched to a gene; V was cut back by 4 bases and J by 4 bases. Looked up from germline, CDR1 is SGHDT and CDR2 is YYEEEE. CDR3 region: CASSGGTGGIADTQYF. The CDR3 DNA reads TGTGCCAGCAGCGGGGGGACAGGGGGAATAGCAGATACGCAGTATTTT.

This chain uses TRBV19 with TRBJ2-5; a possible D gene is TRBD2 (6 bases). Trimming took 8 bases from V and 1 from J, leaving 14 bases between them. Germline V CDR1 and CDR2: LNHDA, SQIVND (reference sequence). CDR3 length equals 14 residues. The CDR3 sequence: CASGDSILQETQYF. The CDR3 bases are TGTGCCAGTGGGGACTCTATTCTCCAAGAGACCCAGTACTTC.

This chain links TRBV27 with TRBJ2-7, with 12 bases lining up with TRBD1. This CDR3 is 15 amino acids long. The germline gives CDR1 MNHEY, CDR2 SMNVEV (reference sequence). With 5 bases clipped from V and 3 bases from J, the junction kept 5 bases outside the gene matches. This chain's CDR3 is CASSVRDRGLYEQYF. The CDR3 coding sequence is TGTGCCAGCAGTGTCCGGGACAGGGGGCTCTACGAGCAGTACTTC.

The V call is TRBV28, the J call TRBJ2-5; D might be TRBD1 (6 bases). Trimming pared 6 bases from V and 1 base from J, leaving 12 bases between. This CDR3 has 14 amino acids. Germline V lookup: CDR1 MDHEN, CDR2 SYDVKM. This CDR3 reads CASSRDISQETQYF. The CDR3 DNA sequence: TGTGCCAGCAGCCGGGACATTTCCCAAGAGACCCAGTACTTC.

The genes are TRBV18 and TRBJ1-4; unclear D gene. Trimming took off 2 bases at V and 0 bases at J, with 13 bases between the two ends. This CDR3 comprises 17 residues. Per germline, CDR1 KGHSH and CDR2 LQKENI. The chain's CDR3 is CASSPALEAATNEKLFF. CDR3 in DNA: TGTGCCAGCTCACCAGCCTTAGAGGCCGCAACTAATGAAAAACTGTTTTTT.

The V and J genes are TRBV4-1 and TRBJ2-1; 9 bases line up with TRBD1. Germline V CDR1 and CDR2: MGHRA, YSYEKL. V lost 4 bases, J lost 2 bases, and 6 bases stayed unmatched. The CDR3 runs to 16 residues. The CDR3 is CASSLRTGVAYNEQFF. The CDR3 DNA follows: TGCGCCAGCAGCCTTCGGACAGGGGTGGCCTACAATGAGCAGTTCTTC.

This chain joins TRBV11-2 and TRBJ1-1, with 9 bases fitting TRBD1. This CDR3 has 18 amino acids. CDR1 is SGHAT and CDR2 is FQNNGV in the germline V gene. The junction had 13 bases not matched to a gene; V was cut back by 1 base and J by 4 bases. Here the CDR3 reads CASSLVLPGQGQSTEAFF. DNA for the CDR3: TGTGCCAGCAGCTTAGTCCTCCCGGGACAGGGCCAGAGCACTGAAGCTTTCTTT. Full variable domain (outside the CDR3, taken from reference TRBV11-2 and TRBJ1-1): EAGVAQSPRYKIIEKRQSVAFWCNPISGHATLYWYQQILGQGPKLLIQFQNNGVVDDSQLPKDRFSAERLKGVDSTLKIQPAKLEDSAVYLCASSLVLPGQGQSTEAFFGQGTRLTVV.

The chain links TRBV9 to TRBJ2-1, with D tentatively TRBD2 (5 bases). Germline CDR1 is SGDLS and CDR2 is YYNGEE. The CDR3 consists of 15 residues. V lost 0 bases and J lost 4, with 11 bases in between. The DNA of the CDR3 is TGTGCCAGCAGCGTAGCTCCAGCGGAATACAATGAGCAGTTCTTC. Its translation is CASSVAPAEYNEQFF. The full variable domain, in which reference TRBV9 and TRBJ2-1 provide the parts outside the CDR3, is DSGVTQTPKHLITATGQRVTLRCSPRSGDLSVYWYQQSLDQGLQFLIQYYNGEERAKGNILERFSAQQFPDLHSELNLSSLELGDSALYFCASSVAPAEYNEQFFGPGTRLTVL.

Here the CDR3 DNA reads TGTGCCATCCGAGGTACTGCGGACCGCACAGATACGCAGTATTTT. It yields the protein CAIRGTADRTDTQYF. This chain joins TRBV10-3 and TRBJ2-3; D unclear. The CDR3 totals 15 residues. V was shortened by 8 bases and J by 1 base, with 16 bases between the two germline ends. CDR1 is ENHRY and CDR2 is SYGVKD in the germline V gene.

This clone has only a few counts. This sequence joins TRBV27 and TRBJ1-2; weak D call: TRBD1 (5 bases). V was clipped by 1 base and J by 3 bases, with 12 bases between them. Germline-derived CDR1 and CDR2 are MNHEY and SMNVEV (reference sequence). This CDR3 has 15 residues. The CDR3 reads CASSLLVGRDYGYTF. CDR3 coding DNA: TGTGCCAGCAGTTTATTAGTGGGACGAGACTATGGCTACACCTTC.

The chain uses TRBV28 and TRBJ2-7, with D unclear. The CDR3 contains 15 residues. Trimming cost V 2 bases and J 2 bases, with 13 bases left between them. Looked up from germline, CDR1 is MDHEN and CDR2 is SYDVKM. CDR3 residues: CASSLVGNSPYEQYF. The CDR3 DNA is TGTGCCAGCAGTTTAGTTGGTAATAGTCCCTACGAGCAGTACTTC.